The 5 T cell receptor beta chains in this list originate from one sample, sequenced in a study of regulatory T cells in long-lasting Graves disease. Investigators prepared the TCR beta libraries by applying iRepertoire HTBI primers and Arm-PCR of CDR3 regions. TCRdb used MiXCR to reprocess the multiplex PCR reads, holding one entry per CDR3 protein. The sample consists of approximately 350,000 distinct CDR3 sequences, around 15% of them appearing once. Time point specified: newly diagnosed GD, antithyroid drugs for less than 3 months. From PBMCs, RNA was extracted and then used to make the TCR library. These data also featured in a second study, about T cells in Graves' hyperthyroidism and ophthalmopathy.

The starting material was peripheral blood mononuclear cells (PBMCs), obtained at new diagnosis, from a patient treated with antithyroid drugs. The source of these receptors is a man between 40 and 49 years old with Graves disease.

Many counts were recorded for this clonotype. V is TRBV28 and J is TRBJ2-7; 8 positions agree with TRBD2. This CDR3 region has 14 residues. Germline assignment: CDR1 MDHEN and CDR2 SYDVKM. J gave up 6 bases and V 7 bases, and 11 bases lay outside the gene matches. The CDR3 is CASTFSGAGSEQYF. CDR3 nucleotide sequence: TGTGCCAGCACCTTTAGCGGGGCCGGAAGCGAGCAGTACTTC.

This clonotype turned up a few times. The chain recombines TRBV18 with TRBJ2-3; no definite D call. The germline V and J ends were trimmed by 1 base and 1 base, with 9 bases remaining between them. CDR3 length: 15 residues. Germline-derived CDR1 and CDR2 are KGHSH and LQKENI. CDR3 nucleotide sequence: TGTGCCAGCTCACCACGGCCTGGGCGCACAGATACGCAGTATTTT. This translates into CASSPRPGRTDTQYF.

The sample holds a few counts of this clonotype. Compared with germline, one end of the junction differs, possibly owing to a read error. This sequence joins TRBV27 and TRBJ1-1, with D possibly TRBD1 on 6 matching bases. Germline values: CDR1 MNHEY, CDR2 SMNVEV (reference sequence). This CDR3 has 12 residues. In DNA form, the CDR3 reads TGTGCCAGCGGTTTCGGGGGGCGTGAAGCTTTCTTT. It specifies CASGFGGREAFF.

The genes are TRBV7-3 and TRBJ2-3; D not resolved. The CDR3 runs to 13 residues. With 3 bases removed from V and 1 base from J, the gap between germline ends came to 5 bases. Germline CDR1 reads SGHTA; CDR2 reads FQGTGA. CDR3 DNA: TGTGCCAGCAGCTTCTCCCGCACAGATACGCAGTATTTT. It yields the protein CASSFSRTDTQYF.

The CDR3 DNA is TGCGCCAGCAGCCCCGGGACTGGCCTTCCCTACGAGCAGTACTTC. It is translated as CASSPGTGLPYEQYF. The chain uses TRBV5-1 and TRBJ2-7; possibly TRBD2 for D (6 bases). V was pared by 4 bases and J by 2 bases, with 16 bases between. The CDR3 runs to 15 residues. The germline gives CDR1 SGHRS, CDR2 YFSETQ.